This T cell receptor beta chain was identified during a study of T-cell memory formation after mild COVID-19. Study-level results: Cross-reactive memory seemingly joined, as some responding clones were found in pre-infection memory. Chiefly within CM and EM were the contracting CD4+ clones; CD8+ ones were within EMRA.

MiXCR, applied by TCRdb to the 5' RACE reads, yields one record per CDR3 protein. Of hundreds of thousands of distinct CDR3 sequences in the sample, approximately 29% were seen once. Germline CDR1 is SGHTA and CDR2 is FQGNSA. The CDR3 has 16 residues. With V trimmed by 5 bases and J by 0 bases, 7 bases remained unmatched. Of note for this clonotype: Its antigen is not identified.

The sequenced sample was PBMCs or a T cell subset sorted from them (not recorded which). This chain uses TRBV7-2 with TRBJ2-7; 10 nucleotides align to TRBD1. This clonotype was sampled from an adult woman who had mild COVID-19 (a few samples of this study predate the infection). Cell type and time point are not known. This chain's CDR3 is CASSTGTGVSSYEQYF. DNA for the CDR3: TGTGCCAGCAGCACCGGGACAGGGGTTAGCTCCTACGAGCAGTACTTC.